This TCR beta chain was found in a study of OX40 agonist ivuxolimab in advanced cancers. Turning to the overall study: Ivuxolimab was a fully human IgG2 agonistic monoclonal antibody targeting the costimulatory receptor OX40 (CD134). In the dose-escalation cohort, 82.7% of patients were male, and the mean age was roughly 60 years with a range of roughly 23 to 79. Of the 52 patients in dose escalation, 19 had hepatocellular carcinoma, some 15 had melanoma, 9 had renal cell carcinoma and 9 had head and neck cancer. The purpose of peripheral TCRbeta sequencing was to test whether ivuxolimab changed TCR sequence diversity and led to clonal T-cell expansion. The paper covers the monotherapy dose-escalation part of the phase I ivuxolimab trial, which included N of about 51 patients. Prior anti-PD-1, anti-PD-L1 or anti-CTLA-4 therapy was permitted, and roughly two fifths of dose-escalation patients had received checkpoint inhibitors. Intravenous ivuxolimab was administered to patients every 2 weeks at six dose levels: 0.01, 0.1, 0.3, 1.5, 3 and 10 mg/kg. Partial responses occurred in three dose-escalation patients: two with cutaneous melanoma and one with hepatocellular carcinoma.

A remark on this clone: Its binding antigen is unknown. No much larger clonotype is one base removed from it; base qualities were not supplied.

Patients with a history of autoimmune disease or receiving systemic immunosuppression were excluded from the trial. In every dose cohort, peripheral blood was drawn for TCR sequencing at baseline, cycle 4 day 1, and cycle 7 day 1. The samples were taken from a phase I, first-in-human, multicenter, open-label dose-escalation trial of ivuxolimab. Adults with locally advanced or metastatic melanoma, renal cell, hepatocellular, or head and neck squamous cell carcinoma were enrolled in the trial. Before TCR sequencing, CD4+ T cells and CD8+ T cells from peripheral blood were sorted into separate populations. The V end gives up 3 bases and the J end 10 bases, leaving 15 bases in the junction not matched to a gene. From its cysteine to its phenylalanine, the CDR3 spans 18 amino acids. The kept DNA is CDR3 alone, 54 bases in frame from the first base. The germline V gene specifies SGHRS as CDR1 and YFSETQ as CDR2.

Genomic DNA was isolated from the sorted cells so that the TCRbeta CDR3 region could be sequenced. The immunoSEQ Assay was used to sequence the TCRbeta CDR3 regions. TCRdb retrieved this table from immuneACCESS and kept in-frame rearrangements only. Not all clones are present; in checked studies, unresolved V genes account for under half, and no reason is known for the remainder. The sample table shows 90,000 or so clones, and about 91% are seen once. The ten largest clones add up to 2.6% of the sample. Here is what the overall study found, with its caveats: At doses of 0.1 to 3.0 mg/kg, clonal expansion of both CD4+ and CD8+ blood T cells was observed from baseline to week 6. After ivuxolimab, more expanded clones were found on average in CD8+ T cells than in CD4+ T cells. In partial responders in the 0.1-3.0 mg/kg groups, normalized peripheral clonal expansion was found to be among the lowest, especially among CD8+ T cells. Antigen specificity was not determined for the clonally expanded peripheral T cells. Low levels of normalized T-cell clonal expansion were also seen in some nonresponding patients.

The chain is assembled from TRBV5-1 and TRBJ1-6, with 11 middle bases fitting TRBD1. Sample: CD4+ or CD8+ T cells sorted from blood, taken in a trial of the OX40 agonist ivuxolimab. The TCR comes from an adult with an advanced solid tumor such as melanoma, head and neck, liver or kidney cancer. The sequence in DNA is TGCGCCAGCAGCTCAACCCCACCAGGACAGGGGGCCGGATCACCCCTCCACTTT. It encodes CASSSTPPGQGAGSPLHF.